Sequencing of this TCR beta chain was carried out in a study of T cell responses to AZD1222 COVID-19 vaccine. The table came from immunoSEQ multiplex PCR; TCRdb's copy has only in-frame clones and leaves some out. The data hold some 86,000 clones, with roughly 90% observed a single time. Some second doses came at about 4 weeks and others at about 12 weeks; these were pooled. V was clipped by 2 bases and J by 7 bases; unmatched bases: 3. The CDR3 runs to 13 residues. Germline V gives CDR1 SGHRS, CDR2 YFSETQ. V and J are TRBV5-1 and TRBJ2-4, with 7 bases identical to TRBD1. This clonotype was obtained from an adult who received the AZD1222 COVID-19 vaccine. The source material was peripheral blood, sampled 28 days after the second AZD1222 dose. CDR3 region: CASSFGQENIQYF. In DNA, the CDR3 is TGCGCCAGCAGCTTCGGACAGGAGAACATTCAGTACTTC.